This T cell receptor (beta chain) came from a study of control samples from healthy donors and cancer patients. Sequenced by immunoSEQ multiplex PCR; TCRdb stores in-frame clones only, minus some. The sample holds around 75,000 clones, 92% seen once. The CDR3 runs to 15 residues. V lost 8 bases, J lost 2 bases, and 17 bases lay in between. Germline loops: CDR1 MDHEN, CDR2 SYDVKM. What was sequenced was blood. This TCR was sampled from a woman in her sixties or seventies in good health. The chain employs TRBV28 and TRBJ2-3; D ambiguous. The CDR3 DNA sequence: TGTGCCAGCTGTAATCGGCGGATCTTCACAGATACGCAGTATTTT. Translation gives CASCNRRIFTDTQYF.